Listed here are 21 T cell receptor beta chains from one sample, sequenced in a study of Graves' ophthalmopathy and Graves' hyperthyroidism (dated by TCRdb to the late 2010s). Data came from an Illumina HiSeq 2000. For repertoire sequencing, the TCR beta CDR3 regions were amplified from RNA transcripts. The first round of RT-PCR was done with HTBI primers and the Qiagen OneStep RT-PCR kit, and was followed by a second round of multiplex PCR, then size selection and purification. TCRdb ran its own pipeline on the public reads, namely fastp trimming at Q25 and MiXCR clone calling, and kept in-frame beta chains. CDR3 protein sequences are deduplicated, and each keeps its most common genes and DNA. The sample table records roughly 600,000 distinct CDR3 sequences; about 35% of these occur just once. The ten largest clones capture 4% to 5% of the sample. The sample consisted of peripheral blood or thyroid tissue (not recorded which). The receptor source for this set is an adult man with Graves' hyperthyroidism.

A word on this clonotype: This may come from a read error, since a much larger clone is one base off. The chain recombines TRBV4-1 with TRBJ2-7; D gene uncertain. Germline V lookup: CDR1 MGHRA, CDR2 YSYEKL. CDR3 length: 15 residues. CDR3 loop: CASSQEGFSSCEQYF. In nucleotides, the CDR3 is TGCGCCAGCAGCCAAGAAGGGTTTAGCTCCTGCGAGCAGTACTTC.

The chain joins TRBV11-2 to TRBJ1-3; 9 nucleotides match TRBD1. The J segment lost 0 bases and the V segment lost 4 bases, leaving 4 bases of the junction unmatched. Germline values: CDR1 SGHAT, CDR2 FQNNGV. The CDR3 is 16 residues long. The CDR3 region is CASSSPGQGSGNTIYF. In DNA, the CDR3 is TGTGCCAGCAGCTCCCCGGGACAGGGCTCTGGAAACACCATATATTTT.

This clonotype was seen a few times. The chain combines TRBV6-5 with TRBJ2-2; D is possibly TRBD1 (5 bases). The V end lost 10 bases, the J end lost 1 base, and 10 bases lay between the germline ends. This CDR3 has 13 amino acids. Germline V gives CDR1 MNHEY, CDR2 SVGAGI. In DNA, the CDR3 is TGTGCCACCTACGGACAGAACACCGGGGAGCTGTTTTTT. It specifies CATYGQNTGELFF.

This clonotype was found many times. The V gene is TRBV10-2, the J gene TRBJ2-6; possibly TRBD2 for D (6 bases). The CDR3 contains 13 residues. CDR1 is WSHSY, CDR2 SAAADI, per germline. V was trimmed by 11 bases and J by 0 bases, leaving 8 bases between them. CDR3 loop: CASGGSGANVLTF. CDR3 in DNA: TGCGCCTCCGGGGGCTCTGGGGCCAACGTCCTGACTTTC.

The V gene is TRBV30, the J gene TRBJ1-1; TRBD1 is a possible D gene (6 bases). Trimming removed 2 bases at V and 7 bases at J, with 17 bases between. CDR1 and CDR2 (germline): GTSNPN, SVGIG (reference sequence). The CDR3 is 14 amino acids. As DNA, the CDR3 is TGTGCCTGGAGTCCCGGGACAACTGCCTTTGAAGCTTTCTTT. Its translation: CAWSPGTTAFEAFF.

This chain's CDR3 is CASSQPYTRQGIAEAFF. The CDR3 bases are TGCGCCAGCAGCCAACCATATACGCGACAGGGGATCGCTGAAGCTTTCTTT. The chain combines TRBV4-1 with TRBJ1-1; 8 bases line up with TRBD1. V shed 2 bases, J shed 6 bases, and the junction held 14 bases outside the gene matches. This CDR3 region has 17 residues. From germline, CDR1 is MGHRA and CDR2 YSYEKL.

This clonotype was seen repeatedly, ten times or more. This chain uses TRBV10-3 with TRBJ1-5, with a weak D call TRBD1 (5 bases). V lost 6 bases and J lost 2, with 14 bases in between. In germline, CDR1 is ENHRY, CDR2 SYGVKD. The CDR3 is made up of 15 amino acids. Here the CDR3 reads CAIRGDGGGNQPQHF. In DNA, the CDR3 is TGTGCCATCAGGGGGGACGGTGGGGGCAATCAGCCCCAGCATTTT.

The table lists this clonotype with many counts. The genes are TRBV29-1 and TRBJ1-3; the D is unclear. Looked up from germline, CDR1 is SQVTM and CDR2 is ANQGSEA. CDR3 length: 13 residues. Deletions cut 4 bases from V and 3 bases from J, with 10 bases between. The CDR3 sequence is CSVAYSYGNTIYF. Written as DNA, the CDR3 is TGCAGCGTTGCGTACAGTTATGGAAACACCATATATTTT.

The chain recombines TRBV9 with TRBJ2-1, with 9 bases that match TRBD2. Germline trimming cut 5 bases from V and 1 base from J; bases unmatched to any gene: 4. Germline assignment: CDR1 SGDLS and CDR2 YYNGEE. This CDR3 has 15 amino acids. CDR3 sequence reads: CASSSSGDSYNEQFF. The CDR3 region has the DNA TGTGCCAGCAGTTCTAGCGGGGATTCCTACAATGAGCAGTTCTTC.

This clonotype has a handful of counts. The chain recombines TRBV7-2 with TRBJ1-4; D remains ambiguous. This CDR3 has 15 residues. Germline V gives CDR1 SGHTA, CDR2 FQGNSA. Trimming removed 5 bases at V and 0 bases at J, with 10 bases between. The CDR3 DNA reads as TGTGCCAGCAGCGAATATACTGCAACTAATGAAAAACTGTTTTTT. It yields the protein CASSEYTATNEKLFF.

The chain joins TRBV7-2 to TRBJ2-6, with D unclear. CDR1 SGHTA and CDR2 FQGNSA come from the germline V gene. V dropped 1 base and J dropped 0 bases, with 10 bases sitting between them. This CDR3 comprises 17 residues. CDR3 amino acids: CASSLVAPSSGANVLTF. The DNA of the CDR3 is TGTGCCAGCAGCTTAGTAGCCCCTTCCTCTGGGGCCAACGTCCTGACTTTC.

For this clonotype: An end of the junction differs from the germline gene, which may be a read error. This chain connects TRBV7-9 to TRBJ2-1; D tentatively fits TRBD1 or TRBD2 (6 bases each). This CDR3 region has 14 residues. Germline CDR1 is SEHNR and CDR2 is FQNEAQ (reference sequence). The CDR3 sequence is CANSLVGGTTEQFF. CDR3 sequence (DNA): TGTGCCAACAGCTTAGTAGGAGGGACAACTGAGCAGTTCTTC.

This clonotype was seen a handful of times. This chain connects TRBV10-3 to TRBJ1-3; D remains ambiguous. The CDR3 sequence is 14 residues long. Germline V CDR1 and CDR2: ENHRY, SYGVKD. Between the trimmed V and J ends, which lost 5 bases and 0 bases, there was a span of 8 bases. The CDR3: CAISTQSSGNTIYF. The CDR3 DNA follows: TGTGCCATCAGTACACAGAGCTCTGGAAACACCATATATTTT.

V gene TRBV7-9 combines with J gene TRBJ1-1; D is uncertain. V was cut by 6 bases and J by 2 bases, with 16 bases left in between. The CDR3 spans 15 residues. Germline V lookup: CDR1 SEHNR, CDR2 FQNEAQ (reference sequence). In DNA form, the CDR3 reads TGTGCCAGCAGAAACGCCCTAGGAAGAAACACTGAAGCTTTCTTT. Protein product: CASRNALGRNTEAFF. Full variable domain (remainder filled in from reference TRBV7-9 and TRBJ1-1): DTGVSQNPRHKITKRGQNVTFRCDPISEHNRLYWYRQTLGQGPEFLTYFQNEAQLEKSRLLSDRFSAERPKGSFSTLEIQRTEQGDSAMYLCASRNALGRNTEAFFGQGTRLTVV.

This chain joins TRBV13 and TRBJ1-2, with TRBD1 matching over 9 bases. Germline V gene sequence: CDR1 PRHDT, CDR2 FYEKMQ (reference sequence). V was pared by 6 bases and J by 8 bases, with 10 bases of the junction left unmatched. This CDR3 comprises 14 residues. The CDR3 DNA sequence: TGTGCCAGCAGACTTCGACAGGGGGAACGGGGCTACACCTTC. Protein: CASRLRQGERGYTF.

This clonotype was counted at least ten times. The chain combines TRBV5-6 with TRBJ2-7; 8 bases map to TRBD2. The junction had 5 bases not matched to a gene; V was cut back by 3 bases and J by 3 bases. This CDR3 is 14 amino acids long. Germline V gene data show CDR1 as SGHDT and CDR2 as YYEEEE. DNA of the CDR3: TGTGCCAGCAGCTCGGTCGGGACTAGCTACGAGCAGTACTTC. This gives the protein CASSSVGTSYEQYF.

As for this clonotype: A much larger clone lies one base from this, so it may be a read error. The rearrangement joins TRBV14 to TRBJ2-7; 10 nucleotides align to TRBD2. CDR3 length: 15 residues. From germline, CDR1 is SGHDN and CDR2 FVKESK. Here the CDR3 reads CASSQELAGEVERYF. The CDR3 DNA reads as TGTGCCAGCAGCCAAGAGCTAGCGGGAGAGGTCGAGCGGTACTTC.

Remarks on this clonotype: A much larger clone differs from this one at a single base, so this may be a read error. The CDR3: CASSPEPDRFYEQYF. CDR3 in DNA: TGTGCCAGCAGCCCGGAACCAGACAGATTCTACGAGCAGTACTTC. The V call is TRBV7-9, the J call TRBJ2-7, with D maybe TRBD1 (5 bases). This CDR3 contains 15 residues. Per germline, CDR1 SEHNR and CDR2 FQNEAQ (reference sequence). The V gene lost 5 bases and the J gene lost 3 bases, with 17 bases spanning the gap.

The J gene is TRBJ1-3, the V gene TRBV10-3; weak D call: TRBD1 (5 bases). There are 14 residues in the CDR3. V gave up 4 bases and J gave up 8 bases, with 15 bases separating them. Per the germline V gene, CDR1 is ENHRY and CDR2 is SYGVKD. CDR3 in amino acids: CAISGSGSGYTIYF. The CDR3 DNA follows: TGTGCCATCAGTGGTTCAGGGTCTGGCTACACCATATATTTT.

The sample holds many counts of this clonotype. V usage is TRBV5-1 and J usage is TRBJ1-2; TRBD1 matches 9 bases. Germline V gene sequence: CDR1 SGHRS, CDR2 YFSETQ. The CDR3 consists of 15 residues. With V trimmed by 2 bases and J by 1 base, 3 bases remained unmatched. CDR3 residues: CASSFTGGSNYGYTF. The CDR3 DNA follows: TGCGCCAGCAGCTTTACAGGGGGCAGTAACTATGGCTACACCTTC.

The rearrangement uses TRBV29-1 and TRBJ2-7, with TRBD2 identical over 7 bases. Germline loops: CDR1 SQVTM, CDR2 ANQGSEA. The length of the CDR3 is 11 residues. V was clipped by 8 bases and J by 2 bases; unmatched bases: 3. The CDR3 here is CSHGLAYEQYF. Written as DNA, the CDR3 is TGCAGCCACGGACTAGCCTACGAGCAGTACTTC.